Listed here is a single T cell receptor (beta chain). Its specificity is unknown. The data stem from a study of molecular identifiers for immune sequencing clone quantification. V was clipped by 3 bases and J by 11 bases, with 18 bases between them. The CDR3 contains 14 residues. Looked up from germline, CDR1 is LGHDT and CDR2 is YNNKEL (reference sequence). Study findings and constraints: A shared barcode on identical TCR molecules could lead to underestimated sizes for highly expanded clones. Approximately 910,000 naive cells reportedly did not prevent detection of spiked Jurkat TCR RNA from one cell.

Source material for naive CD8 libraries was 20,000 to 1,000,000 sorted cells, with 10%, 30% or 50% RNA. Previously published methods and listed TCR primers were used for the bulk TCR libraries. TCRdb called the PCR reads again in MiXCR, with one record for every CDR3 protein. The repertoire holds more than 450,000 distinct CDR3 sequences, with around 23% as singletons. This TCR derives from a human donor in good health. Some libraries in this study had Jurkat cell RNA spiked in. V gene TRBV3-1 combines with J gene TRBJ2-3; D gene uncertain. Sequenced sample: naive CD8+ T cells from blood, with Jurkat cell RNA spiked in. The sample's subset: FACS-sorted CD8+CD4-CCR7+CD45RA+ naive T cells. The CDR3 reads CASSQSSLRWEQYF. The CDR3 bases are TGTGCCAGCAGCCAGTCGAGTTTGAGGTGGGAGCAGTATTTT.